This T cell receptor beta chain was identified during a study of cytomegalovirus exposure and HLA in healthy donors. CDR1 and CDR2 from the germline V gene are SGHRS and YFSETQ. Trimming took off 0 bases at V and 7 bases at J, with 10 bases between the two ends. This CDR3 is built from 13 residues. To note about this clone: Its antigen is unidentified.

Study outcomes and limitations: After further analysis at a later stage, 15,000 to 20,000 TCR beta sequences were associated with HLA alleles at 0.05 false discovery rate.

The PCR employed 60 Vbeta primers together with 13 Jbeta primers. Sequencing used immunoSEQ multiplex PCR; TCRdb keeps in-frame clones, though not all of them. The data hold some 130,000 clones, with roughly 77% observed a single time. The receptor's source is a man under 40 in good health. The specimen sequenced was PBMCs. This chain links TRBV5-1 with TRBJ1-2; tentative D call: TRBD1 (6 bases). The CDR3 sequence: CASSLAQGFGYTF. The CDR3, as DNA: TGCGCCAGCAGCTTGGCCCAGGGGTTTGGCTACACCTTC.